The rows below give T cell receptor beta chains drawn from one sample of a study of blood T cells in healthy people across ages. TCRdb re-derived calls from the 5' RACE reads in MiXCR, one entry per CDR3 protein. The sample holds 750,000 to 850,000 distinct CDR3 sequences; 20% to 30% are singletons and the top ten take under 4%. These same records also appear under a second study, on T cells of mothers and their children.

The sample consisted of blood. These receptors were taken from a boy younger than 18 in good health. CDR3s include the opening cysteine and the closing phenylalanine or tryptophan. The D gene is left open where the match is weak. Not all rows give a size; the values are once, few, many and, for expanded clones, a class.

D gene: .; V gene: TRBV9; clone size: .; J gene: TRBJ1-2; CDR3 protein: CASRPGTGGLYGYTF; CDR3 DNA: TGTGCCAGCAGACCGGGGACGGGAGGATTATATGGCTACACCTTC
D gene: .; V gene: TRBV7-2; clone size: .; J gene: TRBJ2-5; CDR3 protein: CASSLHEEQYF; CDR3 DNA: TGTGCCAGCAGTTTACATGAAGAGCAGTACTTC
D gene: TRBD1; V gene: TRBV20-1; clone size: .; J gene: TRBJ2-7; CDR3 protein: CSAESRDSSYEQYF; CDR3 DNA: TGCAGTGCGGAGAGCCGGGACAGCTCCTACGAGCAGTACTTC
D gene: .; V gene: TRBV7-2; clone size: .; J gene: TRBJ2-7; CDR3 protein: CASSFPPGETYEQYF; CDR3 DNA: TGTGCCAGCAGCTTCCCCCCAGGGGAGACCTACGAGCAGTACTTC
D gene: .; V gene: TRBV29-1; clone size: .; J gene: TRBJ2-6; CDR3 protein: CSVEDSRANVLTF; CDR3 DNA: TGCAGCGTTGAGGACTCCCGGGCCAACGTCCTGACTTTC
D gene: .; V gene: TRBV6-5; clone size: .; J gene: TRBJ1-2; CDR3 protein: CASSYALGGYTF; CDR3 DNA: TGTGCCAGCAGTTACGCCCTGGGCGGCTACACCTTC
D gene: TRBD2; V gene: TRBV29-1; clone size: .; J gene: TRBJ2-1; CDR3 protein: CSALGLAGVSYNEQFF; CDR3 DNA: TGCAGCGCCCTAGGACTAGCGGGGGTTTCCTACAATGAGCAGTTCTTC
D gene: .; V gene: TRBV5-1; clone size: few; J gene: TRBJ2-4; CDR3 protein: CASSLWDGLAKNIQYF; CDR3 DNA: TGCGCCAGCAGCCTCTGGGACGGACTAGCCAAAAACATTCAGTACTTC
D gene: .; V gene: TRBV19; clone size: .; J gene: TRBJ2-7; CDR3 protein: CASSISGGSTYEQYF; CDR3 DNA: TGTGCCAGTAGTATTTCTGGAGGGAGTACCTACGAGCAGTACTTC
D gene: .; V gene: TRBV6-2/TRBV6-3; clone size: .; J gene: TRBJ1-4; CDR3 protein: CASRSGDVGGEGKLFF; CDR3 DNA: TGTGCCAGCAGAAGCGGGGACGTCGGGGGAGAAGGAAAACTGTTTTTT
D gene: .; V gene: TRBV7-2; clone size: .; J gene: TRBJ1-1; CDR3 protein: CASSFRGGAEAFF; CDR3 DNA: TGTGCCAGCAGCTTTAGGGGAGGGGCTGAAGCTTTCTTT
D gene: TRBD1; V gene: TRBV24-1; clone size: few; J gene: TRBJ2-5; CDR3 protein: CATSDTDRFAETQYF; CDR3 DNA: TGTGCCACCAGTGATACGGACAGGTTTGCGGAGACCCAGTACTTC
D gene: .; V gene: TRBV4-3; clone size: .; J gene: TRBJ2-7; CDR3 protein: CASSQEVRSSYEQYF; CDR3 DNA: TGCGCCAGCAGCCAAGAAGTTCGCAGCTCCTACGAGCAGTACTTC
D gene: TRBD2; V gene: TRBV20-1; clone size: few; J gene: TRBJ2-1; CDR3 protein: CSARDPLAGGPRNEQFF; CDR3 DNA: TGCAGTGCTAGAGATCCGCTAGCGGGAGGCCCGAGGAATGAGCAGTTCTTC
D gene: .; V gene: TRBV7-2; clone size: .; J gene: TRBJ1-5; CDR3 protein: CASSDGPNQPQHF; CDR3 DNA: TGTGCCAGCAGCGACGGACCTAATCAGCCCCAGCATTTT
D gene: .; V gene: TRBV20-1; clone size: few; J gene: TRBJ1-1; CDR3 protein: CSARDSTTGEAFF; CDR3 DNA: TGCAGTGCTAGAGACTCGACAACCGGTGAAGCTTTCTTT
D gene: .; V gene: TRBV4-3; clone size: few; J gene: TRBJ1-1; CDR3 protein: CASSPLLGQLEAFF; CDR3 DNA: TGCGCCAGCAGCCCCCTATTAGGACAGCTTGAAGCTTTCTTT
D gene: .; V gene: TRBV12-3/TRBV12-4; clone size: once; J gene: TRBJ1-2; CDR3 protein: CASSGQGDGYTF; CDR3 DNA: TGTGCCAGCAGTGGGCAGGGTGATGGCTACACCTTC
D gene: .; V gene: TRBV15; clone size: few; J gene: TRBJ1-1; CDR3 protein: CATSRGVGTEAFF; CDR3 DNA: TGTGCCACCAGCAGAGGAGTCGGGACTGAAGCTTTCTTT
D gene: TRBD1; V gene: TRBV11-2; clone size: few; J gene: TRBJ2-3; CDR3 protein: CASSTKPTGQVKGDTQYF; CDR3 DNA: TGTGCCAGCAGCACTAAGCCGACAGGGCAAGTGAAAGGGGATACGCAGTATTTT
D gene: .; V gene: TRBV28; clone size: .; J gene: TRBJ2-7; CDR3 protein: CASRTLSSEQYF; CDR3 DNA: TGTGCCAGCCGAACTCTAAGTTCGGAGCAGTACTTC
D gene: .; V gene: TRBV7-2; clone size: few; J gene: TRBJ2-4; CDR3 protein: CASSLWEAKNIQYF; CDR3 DNA: TGTGCCAGCAGCTTATGGGAGGCCAAAAACATTCAGTACTTC
D gene: TRBD1; V gene: TRBV12-3/TRBV12-4; clone size: few; J gene: TRBJ1-5; CDR3 protein: CASSPPGQVFNQPQHF; CDR3 DNA: TGTGCCAGCAGTCCGCCGGGACAGGTGTTCAATCAGCCCCAGCATTTT
D gene: TRBD2; V gene: TRBV19; clone size: few; J gene: TRBJ2-5; CDR3 protein: CASSPRTRQETQYF; CDR3 DNA: TGTGCCAGTAGTCCAAGGACTAGGCAAGAGACCCAGTACTTC
D gene: .; V gene: TRBV20-1; clone size: .; J gene: TRBJ1-1; CDR3 protein: CSASSGRRTEAFF; CDR3 DNA: TGCAGTGCTAGCTCGGGGCGTCGGACTGAAGCTTTCTTT
D gene: .; V gene: TRBV7-9; clone size: few; J gene: TRBJ2-2; CDR3 protein: CASSSQIRDGITGELFF; CDR3 DNA: TGTGCCAGCAGCTCCCAGATCAGGGACGGGATCACCGGGGAGCTGTTTTTT
D gene: TRBD1; V gene: TRBV6-5; clone size: .; J gene: TRBJ1-5; CDR3 protein: CASRPTTGGYQPQHF; CDR3 DNA: TGTGCCAGCAGACCCACAACAGGGGGCTATCAGCCCCAGCATTTT
D gene: .; V gene: TRBV10-3; clone size: .; J gene: TRBJ2-7; CDR3 protein: CAISESLVEQYF; CDR3 DNA: TGTGCCATCAGTGAGTCTCTGGTCGAGCAGTACTTC
D gene: .; V gene: TRBV6-5; clone size: .; J gene: TRBJ2-7; CDR3 protein: CASSYSRGALNEQYF; CDR3 DNA: TGTGCCAGCAGTTACTCTAGAGGTGCCCTGAACGAGCAGTACTTC
D gene: TRBD2; V gene: TRBV29-1; clone size: .; J gene: TRBJ2-3; CDR3 protein: CSVEGVDFPAGVVDTQYF; CDR3 DNA: TGCAGCGTTGAAGGTGTAGACTTTCCAGCGGGAGTGGTGGATACGCAGTATTTT
D gene: .; V gene: TRBV28; clone size: few; J gene: TRBJ2-7; CDR3 protein: CASSLRGHRSYEQYF; CDR3 DNA: TGTGCCAGCAGTTTAAGGGGACATCGTAGTTACGAGCAGTACTTC
D gene: TRBD1; V gene: TRBV20-1; clone size: once; J gene: TRBJ2-7; CDR3 protein: CSGKVTGLNEQYF; CDR3 DNA: TGCAGTGGAAAAGTGACAGGGCTTAACGAGCAGTACTTC
D gene: .; V gene: TRBV12-3/TRBV12-4; clone size: .; J gene: TRBJ1-6; CDR3 protein: CASSTSSYNSPLHF; CDR3 DNA: TGTGCCAGCAGTACGAGCTCCTATAATTCACCCCTCCACTTT
D gene: .; V gene: TRBV6-5; clone size: .; J gene: TRBJ2-5; CDR3 protein: CASSTRWEQYF; CDR3 DNA: TGTGCCAGCAGTACCCGGTGGGAGCAGTACTTC
D gene: TRBD1; V gene: TRBV10-2; clone size: .; J gene: TRBJ1-1; CDR3 protein: CATSDRKAFF; CDR3 DNA: TGCGCCACCTCGGACAGGAAAGCTTTCTTT
D gene: .; V gene: TRBV11-2; clone size: .; J gene: TRBJ1-3; CDR3 protein: CASSLATGYSRNTIYF; CDR3 DNA: TGTGCCAGCAGCTTAGCCACAGGGTATTCTAGAAACACCATATATTTT
D gene: TRBD1; V gene: TRBV10-3; clone size: .; J gene: TRBJ2-1; CDR3 protein: CAISVGQGNEQFF; CDR3 DNA: TGTGCCATCAGTGTGGGACAGGGTAATGAGCAGTTCTTC
D gene: TRBD2; V gene: TRBV20-1; clone size: .; J gene: TRBJ2-7; CDR3 protein: CSASIGGSGRLGEQYF; CDR3 DNA: TGCAGTGCTAGCATAGGAGGTAGCGGGAGACTTGGCGAGCAGTACTTC
D gene: .; V gene: TRBV19; clone size: .; J gene: TRBJ2-1; CDR3 protein: CASSIDLDNEQFF; CDR3 DNA: TGTGCCAGTAGTATAGATTTGGACAATGAGCAGTTCTTC
D gene: .; V gene: TRBV5-1; clone size: .; J gene: TRBJ1-4; CDR3 protein: CASSLSSFQEKLFF; CDR3 DNA: TGCGCCAGCAGCTTGTCGAGTTTTCAAGAAAAACTGTTTTTT
D gene: TRBD2; V gene: TRBV28; clone size: few; J gene: TRBJ2-5; CDR3 protein: CASSQGGGYQETQYF; CDR3 DNA: TGTGCCAGCAGCCAAGGCGGGGGGTACCAAGAGACCCAGTACTTC
D gene: .; V gene: TRBV4-1; clone size: .; J gene: TRBJ2-7; CDR3 protein: CASSQDMGSVGAYEQYF; CDR3 DNA: TGCGCCAGCAGCCAAGACATGGGAAGCGTAGGTGCCTACGAGCAGTACTTC
D gene: .; V gene: TRBV11-2; clone size: .; J gene: TRBJ2-3; CDR3 protein: CASSLDVSDTQYF; CDR3 DNA: TGTGCCAGCAGCTTAGATGTATCAGATACGCAGTATTTT
D gene: TRBD1; V gene: TRBV6-6; clone size: .; J gene: TRBJ2-6; CDR3 protein: CASSRGQGGSGANVLTF; CDR3 DNA: TGTGCCAGCAGTCGGGGACAGGGGGGATCTGGGGCCAACGTCCTGACTTTC
D gene: .; V gene: TRBV7-9; clone size: .; J gene: TRBJ2-5; CDR3 protein: CASATRRFQETQYF; CDR3 DNA: TGTGCCAGCGCGACTCGACGATTCCAAGAGACCCAGTACTTC
D gene: TRBD1; V gene: TRBV7-8; clone size: .; J gene: TRBJ1-4; CDR3 protein: CASSLSAGGFSEKLFF; CDR3 DNA: TGTGCCAGCAGCTTATCGGCAGGGGGCTTTAGTGAAAAACTGTTTTTT